The TCR beta chain under discussion was sequenced for a study of blood T cells in healthy people across ages. Findings and limits, study-wide: Both higher diversity and more naive CD4+ cells marked long-lived donors when set against aged donors. Donor CMV status was unknown, possibly confounding expanded clonotype changes.

Germline V gives CDR1 DFQATT, CDR2 SNEGSKA (reference sequence). J gave up 9 bases and V 6 bases, and 8 bases lay outside the gene matches. The CDR3 spans 15 residues. Notes on this clonotype: Antigen specificity is unknown.

Through a sample-barcoded 5' primer and a J-beta primer mix, a second PCR was run for roughly 7 to 11 cycles. Each CDR3 protein gets one entry after TCRdb re-called the 5' RACE reads with MiXCR. The sample has 850,000 to 950,000 distinct CDR3 sequences, more than 25% seen once. The genes are TRBV20-1 and TRBJ2-1; 16 bases map to TRBD2. This sequence originates from a woman of 80 years or more in good health. The sequenced sample was blood. The CDR3 nucleotides are TGCAGTGCGGAGGGACTAGCGGGGGGGCTCAGTGAGCAGTTCTTC. Translation: CSAEGLAGGLSEQFF.